This T cell receptor (beta chain) stems from a study of T cell responses to AZD1222 COVID-19 vaccine. This CDR3 region has 15 residues. The germline V gene encodes CDR1 MNHEY and CDR2 SMNVEV (reference sequence). V dropped 1 base and J dropped 4 bases, with 13 bases sitting between them. Sequencing was performed with immunoSEQ multiplex PCR; in TCRdb, only in-frame clones are kept and a portion is missing. The sample records fewer than 150,000 clones, over 65% being singletons. The TCR sequence derives from an adult in good health. The chain couples TRBV27 to TRBJ1-1, with D maybe TRBD1 (5 bases). The source was peripheral blood, collected on day 0 of AZD1222 vaccination. This chain's CDR3 is CASSLYRGGGTEAFF. The CDR3 DNA is TGTGCCAGCAGTTTATACCGGGGCGGAGGCACTGAAGCTTTCTTT.